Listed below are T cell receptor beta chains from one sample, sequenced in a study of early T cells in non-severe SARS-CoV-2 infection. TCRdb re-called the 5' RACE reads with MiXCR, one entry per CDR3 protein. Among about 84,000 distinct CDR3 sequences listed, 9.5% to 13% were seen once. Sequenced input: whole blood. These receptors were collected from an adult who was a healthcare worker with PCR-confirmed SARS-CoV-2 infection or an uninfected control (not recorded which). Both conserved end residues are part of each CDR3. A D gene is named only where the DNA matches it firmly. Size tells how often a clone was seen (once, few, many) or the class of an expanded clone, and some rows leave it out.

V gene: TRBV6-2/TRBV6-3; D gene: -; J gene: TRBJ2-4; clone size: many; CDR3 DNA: TGTGCCAGCAGTTTGTTCGGGAGTCAACTAAAAAACATTCAGTACTTC; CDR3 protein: CASSLFGSQLKNIQYF
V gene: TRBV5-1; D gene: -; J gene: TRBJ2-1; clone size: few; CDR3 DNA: TGCGCCAGCAGCTTGGAGGTGGGGAGTGAGCAGTTCTTC; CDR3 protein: CASSLEVGSEQFF
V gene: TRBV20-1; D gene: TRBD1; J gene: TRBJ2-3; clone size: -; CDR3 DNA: TGCAGTGCTAGAGATCTGGACAGGTCATTCGTGGCAGATACGCAGTATTTT; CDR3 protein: CSARDLDRSFVADTQYF
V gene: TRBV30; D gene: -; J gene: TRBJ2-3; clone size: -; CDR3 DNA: TGTGCCTGGACCACCGGGAGACTAGGGGTCGGAGGCACAGATACGCAGTATTTT; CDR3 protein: CAWTTGRLGVGGTDTQYF
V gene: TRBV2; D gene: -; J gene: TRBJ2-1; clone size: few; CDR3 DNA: TGTGCCAGCGGTTTAAAAGGCCCAACGCACAATGAGCAGTTCTTC; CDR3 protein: CASGLKGPTHNEQFF
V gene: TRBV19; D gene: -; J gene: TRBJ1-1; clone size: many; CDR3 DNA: TGTGCCTCGGGACGGGGCTACACTGAAGCTTTCTTT; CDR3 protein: CASGRGYTEAFF
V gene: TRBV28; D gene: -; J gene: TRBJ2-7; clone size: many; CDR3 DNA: TGTGCCAGCACAGGACAGTACGAGCAGTACTTC; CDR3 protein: CASTGQYEQYF
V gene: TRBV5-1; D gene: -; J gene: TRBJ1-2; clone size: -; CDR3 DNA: TGCGCCAGCAGCCTGGGCCAGCCAATTGGCTACACCTTC; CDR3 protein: CASSLGQPIGYTF
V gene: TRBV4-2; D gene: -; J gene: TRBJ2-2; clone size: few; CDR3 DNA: TGTGCCAGCAGCGCCCTACTCTATCCGACCGGGGAGCTGTTTTTT; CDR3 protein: CASSALLYPTGELFF
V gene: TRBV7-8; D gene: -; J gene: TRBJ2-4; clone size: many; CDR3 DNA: TGTGCCAGCAGCTTAGCCCAGGGGAGTAACATTCAGTACTTC; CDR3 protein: CASSLAQGSNIQYF
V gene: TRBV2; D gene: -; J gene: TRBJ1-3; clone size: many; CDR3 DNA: TGTGCCAGCAGCACAGGATACTCTGGAAACACCATATATTTT; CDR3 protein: CASSTGYSGNTIYF
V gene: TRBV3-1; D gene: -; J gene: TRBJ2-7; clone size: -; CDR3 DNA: TGTGCCAGCAGCCAAGATCGCGGCCAGTCCTACGAGCAGTACTTC; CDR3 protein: CASSQDRGQSYEQYF
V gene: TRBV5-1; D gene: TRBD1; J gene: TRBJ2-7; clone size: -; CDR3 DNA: TGCGCCAGCAGCTTGGAGGGGCGACAGGGACAGCAGTACTTC; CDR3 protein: CASSLEGRQGQQYF
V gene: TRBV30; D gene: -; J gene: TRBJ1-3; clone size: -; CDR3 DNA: TGTGCCTGGCTCCGACCGGGACTCAGCTCTGGAAACACCATATATTTT; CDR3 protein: CAWLRPGLSSGNTIYF
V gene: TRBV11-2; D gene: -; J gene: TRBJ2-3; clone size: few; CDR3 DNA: TGTGCCAGCAGCTTAGGGGGCGCCCCAGATACGCAGTATTTT; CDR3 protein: CASSLGGAPDTQYF
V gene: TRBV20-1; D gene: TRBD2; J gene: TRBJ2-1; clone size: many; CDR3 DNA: TGCAGTGCTAGGGGCCCTAGCGGGAGATGGGAGCAGTTCTTC; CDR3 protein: CSARGPSGRWEQFF
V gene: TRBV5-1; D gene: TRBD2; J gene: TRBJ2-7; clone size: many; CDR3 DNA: TGCGCCAGCAGCTCCGGGACTAGCGGCCCGGGCGAGCAGTACTTC; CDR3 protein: CASSSGTSGPGEQYF
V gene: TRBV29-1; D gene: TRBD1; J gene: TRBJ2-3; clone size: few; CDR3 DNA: TGCAGCGCTAAAGAGAAGGGACAGGGGGTATCAGATACGCAGTATTTT; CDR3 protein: CSAKEKGQGVSDTQYF
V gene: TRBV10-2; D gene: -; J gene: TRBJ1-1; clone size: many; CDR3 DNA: TGCGCCAGCAGGAGGCAGGGAGTGAACACTGAAGCTTTCTTT; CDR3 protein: CASRRQGVNTEAFF
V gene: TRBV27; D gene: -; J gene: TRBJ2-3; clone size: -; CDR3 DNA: TGTGCCAGCAGTACAGGGACCCTTCGCACAGATACGCAGTATTTT; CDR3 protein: CASSTGTLRTDTQYF
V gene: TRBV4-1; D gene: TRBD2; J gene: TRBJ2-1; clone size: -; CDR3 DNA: TGCGCCAGCAGCCAAGGCCTAGCTGCGGGGGGTACTAATGAGCAGTTCTTC; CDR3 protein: CASSQGLAAGGTNEQFF
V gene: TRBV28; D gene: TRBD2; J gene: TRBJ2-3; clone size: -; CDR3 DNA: TGTGCCAGCAGTTTAGCGGGGGACACAGATACGCAGTATTTT; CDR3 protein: CASSLAGDTDTQYF
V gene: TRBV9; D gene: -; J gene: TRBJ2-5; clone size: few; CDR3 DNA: TGTGCCAGCAGCGCTGGCCGTAGCGAGCAAGAGACCCAGTACTTC; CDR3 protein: CASSAGRSEQETQYF
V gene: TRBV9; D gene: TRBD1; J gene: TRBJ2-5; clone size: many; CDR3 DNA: TGTGCCAGCAGCCTGGGACAGTTGGAGACCCAGTACTTC; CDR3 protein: CASSLGQLETQYF
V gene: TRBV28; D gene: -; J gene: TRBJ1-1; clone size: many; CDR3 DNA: TGTGCCAGCAGTTTATCCGGGGCAGGGAGGGTGGCTGAAGCTTTCTTT; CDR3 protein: CASSLSGAGRVAEAFF
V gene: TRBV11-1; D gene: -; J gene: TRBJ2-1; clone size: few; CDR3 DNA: TGTGCCAGCAGCTTGGAGGGGTTTGCCTACAATGAGCAGTTCTTC; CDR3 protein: CASSLEGFAYNEQFF
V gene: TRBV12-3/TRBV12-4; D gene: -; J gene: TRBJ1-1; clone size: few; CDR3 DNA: TGTGCCAGCAGTTTAGTAGGCAAAAACACTGAAGCTTTCTTT; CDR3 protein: CASSLVGKNTEAFF
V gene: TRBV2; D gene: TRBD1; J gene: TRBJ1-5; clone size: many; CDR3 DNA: TGTGCCAGCAGTGAAGCACTGGGACAGGTATCTTATCAGCCCCAGCATTTT; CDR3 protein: CASSEALGQVSYQPQHF
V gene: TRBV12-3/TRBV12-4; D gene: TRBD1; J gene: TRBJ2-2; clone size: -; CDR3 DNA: TGTGCCAGCAGCTCCGGGACAGGAAAGACCGGGGAGCTGTTTTTT; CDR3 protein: CASSSGTGKTGELFF
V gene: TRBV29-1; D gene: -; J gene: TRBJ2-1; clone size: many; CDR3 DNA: TGCAGCGTTGTTGGGGGCCTAAGTGATGAGCAGTTCTTC; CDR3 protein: CSVVGGLSDEQFF
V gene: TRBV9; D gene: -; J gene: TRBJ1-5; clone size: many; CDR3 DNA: TGTGCCAGCAGCCCGGGGGCCAGGGAGGATCAGCCCCAGCATTTT; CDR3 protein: CASSPGAREDQPQHF
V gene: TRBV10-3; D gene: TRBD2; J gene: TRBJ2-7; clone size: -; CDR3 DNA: TGTGCCATCAGTGGGGCTAGCGGCGGCTACGAGCAGTACTTC; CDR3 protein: CAISGASGGYEQYF
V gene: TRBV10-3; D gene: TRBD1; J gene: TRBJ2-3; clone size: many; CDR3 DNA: TGTGCCATCAGGGGGACAGCAGCTCCAGATACGCAGTATTTT; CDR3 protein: CAIRGTAAPDTQYF
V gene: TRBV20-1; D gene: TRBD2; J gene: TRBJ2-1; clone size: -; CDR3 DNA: TGCAGTGCTAGACTTGAGTCCGGGACTAGGTACAATGAGCAGTTCTTC; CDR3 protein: CSARLESGTRYNEQFF
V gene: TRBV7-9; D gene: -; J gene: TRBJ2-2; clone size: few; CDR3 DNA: TGTGCCAGCAGCTCTTTCTATAGCGCAGAGAACACCGGGGAGCTGTTTTTT; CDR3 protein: CASSSFYSAENTGELFF
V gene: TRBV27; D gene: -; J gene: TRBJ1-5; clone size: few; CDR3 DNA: TGTGCCAGCAGTTTATTCTGGACAAGCAATCAGCCCCAGCATTTT; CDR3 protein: CASSLFWTSNQPQHF
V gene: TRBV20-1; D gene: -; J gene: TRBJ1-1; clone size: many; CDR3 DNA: TGCAGTGCTAGAGCTTTCACAGGGATCATGCCTGAAGCTTTCTTT; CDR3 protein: CSARAFTGIMPEAFF
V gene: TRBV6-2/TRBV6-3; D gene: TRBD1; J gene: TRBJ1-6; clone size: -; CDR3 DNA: TGTGCCAGCCGCCAGGGGGGAAGGAATTCACCCCTCCACTTT; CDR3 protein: CASRQGGRNSPLHF
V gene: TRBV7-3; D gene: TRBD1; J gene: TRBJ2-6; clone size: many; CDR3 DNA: TGTGCCAGCAGCAGGGACAGAACTGGGGCCAACGTCCTGACTTTC; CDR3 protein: CASSRDRTGANVLTF
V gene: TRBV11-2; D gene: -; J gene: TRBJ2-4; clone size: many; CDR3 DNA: TGTGCCAGCAGCTTAGGTCCAGGAGGGTTATGGAGAAACATTCAGTACTTC; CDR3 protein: CASSLGPGGLWRNIQYF
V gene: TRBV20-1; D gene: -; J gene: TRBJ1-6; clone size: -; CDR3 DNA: TGCAGTCCGACGGGCGGTCACTATAATTCACCCCTCCACTTT; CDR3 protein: CSPTGGHYNSPLHF
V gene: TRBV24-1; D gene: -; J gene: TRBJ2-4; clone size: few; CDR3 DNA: TGTGCCACCAGTGACCCCTGGGGACCCGAAGCGGACATTCAGTACTTC; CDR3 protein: CATSDPWGPEADIQYF
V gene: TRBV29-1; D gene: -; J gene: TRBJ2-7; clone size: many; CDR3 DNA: TGCAGCGTTGAAGATGGGGACGGATTCTCCTACGAGCAGTACTTC; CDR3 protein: CSVEDGDGFSYEQYF
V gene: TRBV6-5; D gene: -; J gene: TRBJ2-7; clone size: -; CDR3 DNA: TGTGCCAGCAGTTACGCTGACAACTACGAGCAGTACTTC; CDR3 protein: CASSYADNYEQYF
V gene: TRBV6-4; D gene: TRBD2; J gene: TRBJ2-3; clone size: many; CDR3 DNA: TGTGCCAGCAAACCGTGTAGCGGGATCGTAGATACGCAGTATTTT; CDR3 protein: CASKPCSGIVDTQYF
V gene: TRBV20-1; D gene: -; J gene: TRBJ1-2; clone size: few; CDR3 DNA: TGCAGTGCTAGTCAGGGGAGTAACTATGGCTACACCTTC; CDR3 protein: CSASQGSNYGYTF
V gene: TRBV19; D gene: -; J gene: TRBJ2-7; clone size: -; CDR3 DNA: TGTGCCAGTAGACTCCGGGCCCTGCTGGGAGAGCAGTACTTC; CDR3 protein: CASRLRALLGEQYF
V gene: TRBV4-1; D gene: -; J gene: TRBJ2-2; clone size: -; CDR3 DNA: TGCGCCAGCAGCCAGATCCCGAGGGGGAAGACCGGGGAGCTGTTTTTT; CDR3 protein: CASSQIPRGKTGELFF
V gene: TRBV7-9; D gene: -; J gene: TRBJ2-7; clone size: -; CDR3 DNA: TGTGCCAGCAGCTTCTCCCCGGGGGAGCAGTACTTC; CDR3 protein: CASSFSPGEQYF
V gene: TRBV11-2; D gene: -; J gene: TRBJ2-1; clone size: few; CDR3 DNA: TGTGCCAGCAGCTTGGGCCTTTCTGGGAATGAGCAGTTCTTC; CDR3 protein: CASSLGLSGNEQFF
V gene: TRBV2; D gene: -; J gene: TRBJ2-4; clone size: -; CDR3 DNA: TGTGCCAGCAGGCAAGACAAAAACATTCAGTACTTC; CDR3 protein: CASRQDKNIQYF
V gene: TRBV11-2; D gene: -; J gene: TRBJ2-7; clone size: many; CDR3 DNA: TGTGCCAGCAGCTTAGAACAGGCTTCGCGGGAGCAGTACTTC; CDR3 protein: CASSLEQASREQYF
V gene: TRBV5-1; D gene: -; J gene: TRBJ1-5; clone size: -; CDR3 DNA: TGCGCCAGCAGCCCAGGCGCAGGGGACAATCAGCCCCAGCATTTT; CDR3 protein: CASSPGAGDNQPQHF
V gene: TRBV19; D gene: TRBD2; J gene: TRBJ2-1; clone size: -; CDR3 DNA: TGTGCCAGTAGTTGGCGGGAGGGCCCCAATGAGCAGTTCTTC; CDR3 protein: CASSWREGPNEQFF
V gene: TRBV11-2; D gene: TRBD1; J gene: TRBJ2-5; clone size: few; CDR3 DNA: TGTGCCAGCAGCTCACGATGGACAGGGGGTCAGGGGGAGACCCAGTACTTC; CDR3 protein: CASSSRWTGGQGETQYF